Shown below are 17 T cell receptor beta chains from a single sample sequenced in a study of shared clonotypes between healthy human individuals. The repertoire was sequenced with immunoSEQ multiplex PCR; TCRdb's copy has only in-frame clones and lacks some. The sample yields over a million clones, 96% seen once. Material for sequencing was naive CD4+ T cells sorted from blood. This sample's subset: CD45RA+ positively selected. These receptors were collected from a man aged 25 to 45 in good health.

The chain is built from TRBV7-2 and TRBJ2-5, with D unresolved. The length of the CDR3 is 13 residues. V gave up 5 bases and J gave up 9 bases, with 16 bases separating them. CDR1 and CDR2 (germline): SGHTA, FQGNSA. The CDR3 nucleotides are TGTGCCAGCAGCCCAGAATATTCCCGGGCCCAGTACTTC. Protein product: CASSPEYSRAQYF.

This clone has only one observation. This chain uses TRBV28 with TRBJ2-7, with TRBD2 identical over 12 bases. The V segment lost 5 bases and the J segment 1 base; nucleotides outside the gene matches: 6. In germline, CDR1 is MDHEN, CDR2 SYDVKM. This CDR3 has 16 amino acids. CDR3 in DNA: TGTGCCAGCAGTCCTCCCGGGACTAGCGGGTCCTACGAGCAGTACTTC. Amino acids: CASSPPGTSGSYEQYF.

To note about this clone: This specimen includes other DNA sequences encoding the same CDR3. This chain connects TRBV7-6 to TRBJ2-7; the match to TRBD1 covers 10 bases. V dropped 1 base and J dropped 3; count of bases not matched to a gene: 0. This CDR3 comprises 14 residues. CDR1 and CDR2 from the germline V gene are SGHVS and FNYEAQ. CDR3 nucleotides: TGTGCCAGCAGCTTAGGGGACAGGGGCTACGAGCAGTACTTC. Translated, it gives CASSLGDRGYEQYF. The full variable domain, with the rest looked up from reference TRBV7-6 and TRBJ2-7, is GAGVSQSPRYKVTKRGQDVALRCDPISGHVSLYWYRQALGQGPEFLTYFNYEAQQDKSGLPNDRFSAERPEGSISTLTIQRTEQRDSAMYRCASSLGDRGYEQYFGPGTRLTVT.

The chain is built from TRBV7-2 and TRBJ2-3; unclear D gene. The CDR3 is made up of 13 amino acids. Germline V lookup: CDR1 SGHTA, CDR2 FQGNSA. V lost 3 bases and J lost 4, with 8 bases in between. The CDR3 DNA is TGTGCCAGCAGCTTTCCCGCCGCAGATACGCAGTATTTT. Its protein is CASSFPAADTQYF.

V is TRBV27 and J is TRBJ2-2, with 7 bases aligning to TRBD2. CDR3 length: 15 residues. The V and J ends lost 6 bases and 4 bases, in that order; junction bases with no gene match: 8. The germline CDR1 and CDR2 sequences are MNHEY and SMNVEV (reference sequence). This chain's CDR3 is CASRVAGYFTGELFF. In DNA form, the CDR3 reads TGTGCCAGCAGGGTAGCGGGTTACTTCACCGGGGAGCTGTTTTTT.

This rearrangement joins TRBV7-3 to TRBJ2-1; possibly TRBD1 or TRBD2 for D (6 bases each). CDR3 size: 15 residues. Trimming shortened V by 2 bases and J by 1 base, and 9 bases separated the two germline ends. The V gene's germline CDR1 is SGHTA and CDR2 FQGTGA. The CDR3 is CASSLAGTSYNEQFF. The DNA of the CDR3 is TGTGCCAGCAGCTTAGCGGGGACATCCTACAATGAGCAGTTCTTC.

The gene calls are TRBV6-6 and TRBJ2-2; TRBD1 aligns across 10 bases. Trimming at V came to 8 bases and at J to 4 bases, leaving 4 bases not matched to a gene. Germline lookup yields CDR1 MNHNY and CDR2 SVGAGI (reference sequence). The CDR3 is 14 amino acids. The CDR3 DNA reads TGTGCCAGCCGGACAGGGGGTAGCACCGGGGAGCTGTTTTTT. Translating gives CASRTGGSTGELFF.

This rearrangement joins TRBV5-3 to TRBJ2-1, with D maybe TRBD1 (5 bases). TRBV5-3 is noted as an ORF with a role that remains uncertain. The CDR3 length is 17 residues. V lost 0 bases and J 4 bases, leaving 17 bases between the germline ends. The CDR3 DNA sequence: TGTGCCAGAAGCTTGGCGGACATCTACGGTCGGTACAATGAGCAGTTCTTC. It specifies CARSLADIYGRYNEQFF.

CDR3 sequence reads: CAWSVIGTGEAFF. The CDR3 coding sequence is TGTGCCTGGAGTGTAATTGGGACAGGGGAAGCTTTCTTT. The rearrangement joins TRBV30 to TRBJ1-1; TRBD1 matches 9 bases. Germline CDR1 reads GTSNPN; CDR2 reads SVGIG (reference sequence). Unmatched junction bases numbered 4, after V lost 0 bases and J lost 8 bases. The CDR3 has 13 amino acids. The variable domain in full, completed from reference TRBV30 and TRBJ1-1, reads SQTIHQWPATLVQPVGSPLSLECTVEGTSNPNLYWYRQAAGRGLQLLFYSVGIGQISSEVPQNLSASRPQDRQFILSSKKLLLSDSGFYLCAWSVIGTGEAFFGQGTRLTVV.

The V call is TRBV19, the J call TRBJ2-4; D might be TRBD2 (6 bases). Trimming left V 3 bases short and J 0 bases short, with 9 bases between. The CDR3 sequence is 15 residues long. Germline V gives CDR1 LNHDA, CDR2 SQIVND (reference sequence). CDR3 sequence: CASSMGGVAKNIQYF. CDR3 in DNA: TGTGCCAGTAGTATGGGCGGGGTAGCCAAAAACATTCAGTACTTC.

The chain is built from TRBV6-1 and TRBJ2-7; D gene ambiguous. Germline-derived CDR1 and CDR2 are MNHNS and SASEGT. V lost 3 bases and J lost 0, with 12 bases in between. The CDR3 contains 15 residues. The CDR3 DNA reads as TGTGCCAGCAGTGAGGTCCAGTGGGGCTCCTACGAGCAGTACTTC. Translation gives CASSEVQWGSYEQYF.

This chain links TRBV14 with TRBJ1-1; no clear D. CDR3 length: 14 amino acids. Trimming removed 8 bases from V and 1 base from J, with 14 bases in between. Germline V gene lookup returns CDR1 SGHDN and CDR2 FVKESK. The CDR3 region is CASGKGLWNTEAFF. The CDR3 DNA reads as TGTGCCAGCGGGAAAGGGTTATGGAACACTGAAGCTTTCTTT.

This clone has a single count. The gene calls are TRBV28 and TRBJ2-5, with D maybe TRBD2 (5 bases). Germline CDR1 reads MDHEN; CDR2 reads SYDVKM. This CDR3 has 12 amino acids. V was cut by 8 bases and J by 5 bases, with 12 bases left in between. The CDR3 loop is CASEGAHETQYF. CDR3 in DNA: TGTGCCAGCGAGGGCGCCCATGAGACCCAGTACTTC.

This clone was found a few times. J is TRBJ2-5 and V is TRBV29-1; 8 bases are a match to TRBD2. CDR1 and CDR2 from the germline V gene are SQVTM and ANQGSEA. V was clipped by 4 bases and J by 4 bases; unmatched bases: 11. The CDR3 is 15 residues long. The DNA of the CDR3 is TGCAGCGTTGTGGGGTTAGCGGGACCCGGAGAGACCCAGTACTTC. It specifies CSVVGLAGPGETQYF.

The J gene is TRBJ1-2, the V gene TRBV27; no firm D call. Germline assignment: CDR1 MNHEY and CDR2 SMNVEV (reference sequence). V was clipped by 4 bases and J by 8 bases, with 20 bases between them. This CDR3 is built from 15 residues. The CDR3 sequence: CASSSPSMGFLGYTF. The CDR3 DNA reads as TGTGCCAGCAGTTCCCCCTCCATGGGTTTTCTGGGCTACACCTTC.

The CDR3 coding sequence is TGTGCTAGTGGACTTGGACTAGCGCAATACAATGAGCAGTTCTTC. Its protein product is CASGLGLAQYNEQFF. The V and J genes are TRBV12-5 and TRBJ2-1; 9 bases map to TRBD2. CDR3 size: 15 residues. The ends lost 6 bases at V and 4 bases at J; junction bases unmatched: 7. Germline CDR1 LGHNT, CDR2 FRNRAP.

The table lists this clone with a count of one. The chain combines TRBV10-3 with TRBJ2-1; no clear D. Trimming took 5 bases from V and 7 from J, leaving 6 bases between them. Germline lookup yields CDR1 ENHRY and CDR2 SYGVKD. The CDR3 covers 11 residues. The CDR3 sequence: CAISFGNEQFF. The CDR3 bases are TGTGCCATCAGTTTTGGGAATGAGCAGTTCTTC.